The 9 T cell receptor beta chains presented below share a single source sample, sequenced in a study of T cells in Graves' hyperthyroidism and ophthalmopathy. RNA transcripts yielded amplified TCR beta CDR3 regions. The TCR CDR3 first-round RT-PCR relied on the HTBI primer set. TCRdb re-derived calls from the multiplex PCR reads in MiXCR, one entry per CDR3 protein. The sample contains about 640,000 distinct CDR3 sequences, less than 45% of which appear only once. Sequenced: peripheral blood or thyroid tissue (not recorded which). All receptors derive from an adult man with Graves' disease, either hyperthyroidism or ophthalmopathy (not recorded which).

The chain combines TRBV7-2 with TRBJ1-6; 9 bases agree with TRBD1. This CDR3 spans 15 amino acids. V shed 3 bases and J 8 bases; nucleotides not matched to a gene: 5. Germline V lookup: CDR1 SGHTA, CDR2 FQGNSA. The CDR3 DNA reads as TGTGCCAGCAGCTTTGGGGACAGGGTGTATTCACCCCTCCACTTT. The encoded protein is CASSFGDRVYSPLHF.

The genes are TRBV14 and TRBJ1-2; TRBD1 matches 8 bases. CDR1 SGHDN and CDR2 FVKESK come from the germline V gene. The CDR3 sequence is 15 residues long. J was trimmed by 5 bases and V by 3 bases; bases with no gene match: 8. CDR3 in amino acids: CASSQDTGGRYGYTF. In nucleotides, the CDR3 is TGTGCCAGCAGCCAGGATACAGGGGGACGGTATGGCTACACCTTC.

The chain has TRBV29-1 and TRBJ1-2, with TRBD1 matching 12 bases. V shed 3 bases, J shed 3 bases, and the junction held 8 bases outside the gene matches. From germline, CDR1 is SQVTM and CDR2 ANQGSEA. The CDR3 contains 16 residues. The CDR3 nucleotides are TGCAGCGTTGAGACAATCGGGACAGGGGGCTACTATGGCTACACCTTC. Translation: CSVETIGTGGYYGYTF. The full variable domain, completed using reference TRBV29-1 and TRBJ1-2, is SAVISQKPSRDICQRGTSLTIQCQVDSQVTMMFWYRQQPGQSLTLIATANQGSEATYESGFVIDKFPISRPNLTFSTLTVSNMSPEDSSIYLCSVETIGTGGYYGYTFGSGTRLTVV.

This clonotype appeared many times. The CDR3 reads CATSDPTGGEQYF. As DNA, the CDR3 is TGTGCCACCAGTGACCCTACAGGGGGCGAGCAGTACTTC. The chain joins TRBV24-1 to TRBJ2-7, with TRBD1 matching over 8 bases. The trim removed 4 bases at V and 6 bases at J, leaving 4 bases unmatched. The germline V gene encodes CDR1 KGHDR and CDR2 SFDVKD. The CDR3 contains 13 residues.

This clonotype was found once. The chain carries TRBV7-9 and TRBJ1-4, with 7 nucleotides matching TRBD1. Germline trimming cut 8 bases from V and 6 bases from J; bases unmatched to any gene: 12. This CDR3 has 15 amino acids. Germline lookup yields CDR1 SEHNR and CDR2 FQNEAQ (reference sequence). The CDR3 sequence is CASGGSGGFDEKLFF. The DNA of the CDR3 is TGTGCCAGCGGCGGCTCAGGGGGGTTCGATGAAAAACTGTTTTTT.

The chain uses TRBV20-1 and TRBJ1-6; a weak D match, TRBD1 (6 bases). CDR1 and CDR2 (germline): DFQATT, SNEGSKA (reference sequence). This CDR3 has 14 residues. V was clipped by 6 bases and J by 1 base, with 10 bases between them. DNA for the CDR3: TGCAGTGCAACCACAGGGTCCTATAATTCACCCCTCCACTTT. Amino acids: CSATTGSYNSPLHF.

In this sample, this clonotype turned up once. A much more abundant neighbour one base away suggests this may be a read error. This chain uses TRBV10-3 with TRBJ2-5; no clear D gene. The CDR3 is 12 residues long. Germline CDR1 and CDR2: ENHRY and SYGVKD. V was shortened by 3 bases and J by 5 bases, with 7 bases between the two germline ends. This CDR3 is CAISDVSETQYF. CDR3 coding DNA: TGTGCCATCAGTGATGTGTCCGAGACCCAGTACTTC.

As for this clonotype: Since the CDR3 does not end with the conserved phenylalanine or tryptophan, this likely comes from a read error. Because the CDR3's place on the DNA is in doubt, the DNA is left out and the CDR3 is given as listed by TCRdb. The chain has TRBV2 and TRBJ2-5; whether TRBD1, the table's D call, matches the DNA was not checked. A total of 15 residues make up the CDR3, ends included. The germline V gene has CDR1 SNHLY and CDR2 FYNNEI. The CDR3 sequence is CASSERGGDGYTFGS.

On this clonotype: An end of the junction does not agree with germline; a read error may underlie this. The chain has TRBV10-3 and TRBJ1-5; TRBD1 is a possible D gene (5 bases). CDR1 is ENHRY, CDR2 SYGVKD, per germline. This CDR3 is built from 15 residues. The CDR3 nucleotides are TGTGCCACCAGTGGTGCCGGGGCGGGCAATCAGCCCCAGCATTTT. It specifies CATSGAGAGNQPQHF.